This entry lists 23 T cell receptor beta chains sequenced from one sample in a study of long-term antiretroviral therapy in people with HIV. Running of the v3.0 immunoSEQ assay took place at survey level. Data came from immunoSEQ multiplex PCR; TCRdb stores just in-frame clones and leaves some out. The repertoire holds 26,000 or so clones, around 88% seen once, with roughly 5.5% in the top ten. The specimen was unsorted PBMCs, collected 3 years after starting antiretroviral therapy. The receptors were gathered from a man younger than 35 with HIV.

This clone was counted only a few times. The J gene is TRBJ2-7, the V gene TRBV2, with D perhaps being TRBD1 or TRBD2 (6 bases each). CDR3 length equals 14 residues. Germline V gene lookup returns CDR1 SNHLY and CDR2 FYNNEI. The germline V and J ends were trimmed by 4 bases and 1 base, with 11 bases remaining between them. This CDR3 reads CASSAGGPSYEQYF. CDR3 sequence (DNA): TGTGCCAGCAGTGCTGGGGGGCCGTCCTACGAGCAGTACTTC.

The chain couples TRBV29-1 to TRBJ1-1, with D unresolved. Germline CDR1 is SQVTM and CDR2 is ANQGSEA. The V and J ends lost 0 bases and 7 bases respectively, with 9 bases between them. This CDR3 comprises 12 residues. CDR3 protein: CSVEDQRGEAFF. The CDR3 coding sequence is TGCAGCGTTGAAGATCAACGGGGTGAAGCTTTCTTT. Full variable domain (remainder filled in from reference TRBV29-1 and TRBJ1-1): SAVISQKPSRDICQRGTSLTIQCQVDSQVTMMFWYRQQPGQSLTLIATANQGSEATYESGFVIDKFPISRPNLTFSTLTVSNMSPEDSSIYLCSVEDQRGEAFFGQGTRLTVV.

The J gene is TRBJ2-7, the V gene TRBV11-2, with D perhaps TRBD2 (7 bases). Trimming pared 2 bases from V and 4 bases from J, leaving 18 bases between. Germline values: CDR1 SGHAT, CDR2 FQNNGV. The CDR3 length is 16 residues. The CDR3 spells CASSLLVGGGLYEQYV. The CDR3 DNA is TGTGCCAGCAGCTTATTGGTCGGCGGGGGCTTGTACGAGCAGTACGTC.

The CDR3 DNA reads as TGTGCCAGCTCACTCGTCACAGGGGACTTCTATGGCTACACCTTC. Translation gives CASSLVTGDFYGYTF. The rearrangement joins TRBV18 to TRBJ1-2, with TRBD1 identical over 7 bases. Unmatched junction bases numbered 9, after V lost 4 bases and J lost 4 bases. Germline CDR1 is KGHSH and CDR2 is LQKENI. CDR3 length: 15 residues.

This chain uses TRBV7-8 with TRBJ2-3; no clear D gene. CDR3 length: 13 amino acids. V lost 5 bases and J lost 1, with 7 bases in between. Germline lookup yields CDR1 SGHVS and CDR2 FQNEAQ. CDR3: CASSQQGTDTQYF. The CDR3 region has the DNA TGTGCCAGCAGCCAGCAAGGCACAGATACGCAGTATTTT.

The chain links TRBV5-6 to TRBJ1-6, with TRBD1 matching 9 bases. Per the germline V gene, CDR1 is SGHDT and CDR2 is YYEEEE. This CDR3 comprises 16 residues. V shed 1 base, J shed 9 bases, and the junction held 8 bases outside the gene matches. The CDR3 region is CASSLTYRGLISPLHF. CDR3 DNA sequence: TGTGCCAGCAGCTTGACCTACAGGGGGCTTATTTCACCCCTCCACTTT.

The chain is built from TRBV7-9 and TRBJ1-1; D gene ambiguous. CDR1 is SEHNR and CDR2 is FQNEAQ in the germline V gene (reference sequence). V was shortened by 3 bases and J by 5 bases, with 4 bases between the two germline ends. The CDR3 runs 11 residues. The DNA for the CDR3 is TGTGCCAGCAGCTTTGGGACTGAAGCTTTCTTT. As protein: CASSFGTEAFF.

The V call is TRBV10-2, the J call TRBJ2-5; D perhaps matches TRBD2 (5 bases). In germline, CDR1 is WSHSY, CDR2 SAAADI. The CDR3 consists of 13 residues. Trimming shortened V by 2 bases and J by 4 bases, and 8 bases separated the two germline ends. In DNA, the CDR3 is TGCGCCAGCAGTGAGACTAGAGGAGAGACCCAGTACTTC. It yields the protein CASSETRGETQYF.

This clone was seen only a few times. CDR3 nucleotides: TGTGCCAGCAGCCCGTTTCTAGGGGATGGCTACACCTTC. Amino acid sequence: CASSPFLGDGYTF. V gene TRBV7-9 combines with J gene TRBJ1-2, with D perhaps matching TRBD1 (5 bases). The CDR3 runs 13 residues. V lost 5 bases to trimming and J lost 6 bases, with 13 bases between them. Per germline, CDR1 SEHNR and CDR2 FQNEAQ (reference sequence).

J is TRBJ1-4 and V is TRBV5-4; no clear D. Germline loops: CDR1 SGHNT, CDR2 YYREEE (reference sequence). Trimming shortened V by 1 base and J by 8 bases, and 6 bases separated the two germline ends. The CDR3 spans 12 residues. CDR3 sequence (DNA): TGTGCCAGCAGCTTGAGAGGAGAAAAACTGTTTTTT. It specifies CASSLRGEKLFF.

The rearrangement joins TRBV30 to TRBJ1-1; perhaps TRBD1 as D (5 bases). Germline lookup yields CDR1 GTSNPN and CDR2 SVGIG (reference sequence). The CDR3 is 15 amino acids. V was clipped by 0 bases and J by 3 bases, with 14 bases between them. CDR3 nucleotide sequence: TGTGCCTGGAGTGTACTAGCCAGGGTGTACACTGAAGCTTTCTTT. Translating gives CAWSVLARVYTEAFF.

The chain recombines TRBV6-1 with TRBJ1-2; D is perhaps TRBD1 (5 bases). This CDR3 contains 14 residues. CDR1 and CDR2 from the germline V gene are MNHNS and SASEGT. Trimming removed 2 bases from V and 2 bases from J, with 9 bases in between. The CDR3 DNA follows: TGTGCCAGCAGTGAAAGTTGGGGGAACTATGGCTACACCTTC. This encodes CASSESWGNYGYTF.

J is TRBJ1-1 and V is TRBV5-1; unclear D gene. Germline CDR1 reads SGHRS; CDR2 reads YFSETQ. Trimming took off 0 bases at V and 0 bases at J, with 6 bases between the two ends. The CDR3 totals 14 residues. CDR3 sequence reads: CASSLDSLNTEAFF. The DNA of the CDR3 is TGCGCCAGCAGCTTGGACAGTTTGAACACTGAAGCTTTCTTT.

In DNA, the CDR3 is TGTGCCAGCAGCTCCCGACCCTCGAACACTGAAGCTTTCTTT. Its protein product is CASSSRPSNTEAFF. The J gene is TRBJ1-1, the V gene TRBV11-2, with D unresolved. V dropped 4 bases and J dropped 1 base, with 10 bases sitting between them. There are 14 residues in the CDR3. Germline V gene sequence: CDR1 SGHAT, CDR2 FQNNGV. Drawing the rest from reference TRBV11-2 and TRBJ1-1, the complete variable domain is EAGVAQSPRYKIIEKRQSVAFWCNPISGHATLYWYQQILGQGPKLLIQFQNNGVVDDSQLPKDRFSAERLKGVDSTLKIQPAKLEDSAVYLCASSSRPSNTEAFFGQGTRLTVV.

This chain connects TRBV25-1 to TRBJ2-2; 11 bases are a match to TRBD1. This CDR3 is built from 16 residues. J lost 5 bases, V lost 4 bases, and 6 bases had no gene match. Germline V gives CDR1 MGHDK, CDR2 SYGVNS. The chain's CDR3 is CASSGGQGARTGELFF. The CDR3 DNA reads TGTGCCAGCAGTGGAGGACAGGGGGCGCGAACCGGGGAGCTGTTTTTT.

The DNA of the CDR3 is TGTGCCAGCAGCGTAGGGCAGGCCTTAACTGAAAAACTGTTTTTT. Translated: CASSVGQALTEKLFF. The chain employs TRBV9 and TRBJ1-4; no firm D call. The CDR3 runs 15 residues. Per germline, CDR1 SGDLS and CDR2 YYNGEE. V lost 0 bases and J lost 7, with 13 bases in between.

Here the CDR3 DNA reads TGTGCCAGCAGTTTGGTCAGGGCCGGGAATGAAAAACTGTTTTTT. This sequence encodes CASSLVRAGNEKLFF. This sequence joins TRBV28 and TRBJ1-4; TRBD1 is a possible D gene (5 bases). Trimming stripped 3 bases from V and 5 bases from J, with 13 bases between. The V gene's germline CDR1 is MDHEN and CDR2 SYDVKM. The CDR3 loop spans 15 amino acids.

The V gene is TRBV5-1, the J gene TRBJ2-1; D assignment may be TRBD1 or TRBD2 (5 bases each). V was trimmed by 2 bases and J by 7 bases, leaving 16 bases between them. The CDR3 covers 15 residues. CDR1 is SGHRS, CDR2 YFSETQ, per germline. The CDR3 DNA sequence: TGCGCCAGCAGCTTATTCCCCGGGACGAAGAATGAGCAGTTCTTC. Protein product: CASSLFPGTKNEQFF.

CDR3 sequence reads: CASSPDLGGYGYTF. The CDR3 DNA sequence: TGTGCCAGCAGTCCGGACCTGGGGGGATATGGCTACACCTTC. The rearrangement uses TRBV7-8 and TRBJ1-2; D may be TRBD1 (5 bases). The CDR3 sequence is 14 residues long. Trimming took off 6 bases at V and 5 bases at J, with 16 bases between the two ends. CDR1 SGHVS and CDR2 FQNEAQ come from the germline V gene. The variable domain in full, with the rest retrieved from reference TRBV7-8 and TRBJ1-2, is GAGVSQSPRYKVAKRGQDVALRCDPISGHVSLFWYQQALGQGPEFLTYFQNEAQLDKSGLPSDRFFAERPEGSVSTLKIQRTQQEDSAVYLCASSPDLGGYGYTFGSGTRLTVV.

The rearrangement uses TRBV7-2 and TRBJ1-1, with D perhaps TRBD1 (5 bases). V shed 5 bases and J shed 4 bases, with 17 bases lying between them. The CDR3 extends over 15 amino acids. CDR1 and CDR2 (germline): SGHTA, FQGNSA. The CDR3 reads CASSLSYGRGTEAFF. DNA of the CDR3: TGTGCCAGCAGCCTGTCTTATGGGAGGGGCACTGAAGCTTTCTTT.

The CDR3 protein is CASSLLGAGSGNTIYF. The CDR3 DNA reads as TGCGCCAGCAGCTTGCTGGGGGCAGGGTCTGGAAACACCATATATTTT. The V gene is TRBV5-1, the J gene TRBJ1-3; TRBD1 might be the D (6 bases). The germline gives CDR1 SGHRS, CDR2 YFSETQ. The CDR3 totals 16 residues. Trimming took 1 base from V and 1 from J, leaving 12 bases between them.

This clone has a single count. The V gene is TRBV7-3, the J gene TRBJ2-5; tentative D call: TRBD1 (5 bases). The CDR3 has 14 residues. Deletions cut 2 bases from V and 5 bases from J, with 12 bases between. Germline V gene data show CDR1 as SGHTA and CDR2 as FQGTGA. CDR3 loop: CASSLYGAAETQYF. CDR3 coding DNA: TGTGCCAGCAGCTTATATGGGGCCGCGGAGACCCAGTACTTC. Based on the CDR3 plus reference TRBV7-3 and TRBJ2-5, the full variable domain is GAGVSQTPSNKVTEKGKYVELRCDPISGHTALYWYRQSLGQGPEFLIYFQGTGAADDSGLPNDRFFAVRPEGSVSTLKIQRTERGDSAVYLCASSLYGAAETQYFGPGTRLLVL.

The chain is built from TRBV7-3 and TRBJ2-7; the D call may be TRBD1 or TRBD2 (5 bases each). V gave up 2 bases and J gave up 2 bases, with 10 bases separating them. The V gene's germline CDR1 is SGHTA and CDR2 FQGTGA. CDR3 length: 14 residues. The CDR3 nucleotides read TGTGCCAGCAGCTTATCGGGACGCACCTACGAGCAGTACGTC. It yields the protein CASSLSGRTYEQYV.